Following are 10 T cell receptor beta chains from one sample sequenced in a study of somatic mutations in cytotoxic T cells in rheumatoid arthritis. TCRdb's table, derived via immunoSEQ multiplex PCR, lists solely in-frame clones and lacks some. The sample holds some 25,000 clones; 70% to 80% are singletons and the top ten take more than 7.5%. Sequencing used CD8+ T cells sorted from blood. The receptors were sampled from a woman aged 18-35 years in good health.

The chain recombines TRBV5-1 with TRBJ2-4; 9 nucleotides match TRBD1. Looked up from germline, CDR1 is SGHRS and CDR2 is YFSETQ. The ends lost 4 bases at V and 8 bases at J; junction bases unmatched: 7. The CDR3 has 14 residues. The CDR3 DNA follows: TGCGCCAGCAGCCTGGAGGACAGGGGTGACATTCAGTACTTC. This encodes CASSLEDRGDIQYF.

This clone was detected a few times. This sequence joins TRBV5-8 and TRBJ2-7; 9 bases agree with TRBD2. Germline V gene data show CDR1 as SGHTS and CDR2 as YDEGEE. The CDR3 consists of 13 residues. With 4 bases clipped from V and 4 bases from J, the junction kept 3 bases outside the gene matches. In DNA, the CDR3 is TGTGCCAGCAGCAGGCTAGCGGGGTACGAGCAGTACTTC. This codes for CASSRLAGYEQYF.

The chain joins TRBV10-2 to TRBJ2-2, with D hard to call. CDR3 length: 12 residues. Trimming shortened V by 2 bases and J by 8 bases, and 6 bases separated the two germline ends. Germline loops: CDR1 WSHSY, CDR2 SAAADI. DNA for the CDR3: TGCGCCAGCAGTGAGGGCGCAGGGGAGCTGTTTTTT. This sequence encodes CASSEGAGELFF.

This clone was seen only a few times. The chain's CDR3 is CASSPLQWGGNSPLHF. CDR3 nucleotide sequence: TGTGCCAGCAGCCCTCTCCAGTGGGGAGGTAATTCACCCCTCCACTTT. The chain uses TRBV7-8 and TRBJ1-6; D unresolved. Germline V gene lookup returns CDR1 SGHVS and CDR2 FQNEAQ. The CDR3 covers 16 residues. V lost 5 bases and J 6 bases, leaving 17 bases between the germline ends. Looking up the rest from reference TRBV7-8 and TRBJ1-6 gives the full variable domain: GAGVSQSPRYKVAKRGQDVALRCDPISGHVSLFWYQQALGQGPEFLTYFQNEAQLDKSGLPSDRFFAERPEGSVSTLKIQRTQQEDSAVYLCASSPLQWGGNSPLHFGNGTRLTVT.

The chain couples TRBV28 to TRBJ2-1, with D tentatively TRBD2 (6 bases). V was clipped by 2 bases and J by 2 bases, with 10 bases between them. The CDR3 consists of 15 residues. The germline gives CDR1 MDHEN, CDR2 SYDVKM. The CDR3 protein is CASSLRLETYNEQFF. The CDR3 coding sequence is TGTGCCAGCAGTTTACGACTAGAGACCTACAATGAGCAGTTCTTC.

V usage is TRBV7-9 and J usage is TRBJ2-2, with D possibly called TRBD1 or TRBD2 (5 bases each). V lost 5 bases, J lost 8 bases, and 9 bases lay in between. In germline, CDR1 is SEHNR, CDR2 FQNEAQ (reference sequence). The CDR3 extends over 12 amino acids. This CDR3 reads CASSPGAGELFF. In nucleotides, the CDR3 is TGTGCCAGCAGCCCCGGGGCGGGGGAGCTGTTTTTT.

The chain uses TRBV12-5 and TRBJ2-5, with D hard to call. The tail of the sequence fits TRBJ2-7 better, so the J call may be wrong. The CDR3 sequence is 13 residues long. The V gene's germline CDR1 is LGHNT and CDR2 FRNRAP. The CDR3 loop reads CASSPKVGVEQYF. CDR3 nucleotides: TGTGCTAGTAGCCCAAAGGTGGGCGTCGAGCAGTACTTC.

V usage is TRBV6-1 and J usage is TRBJ2-7, with D tentatively TRBD1 or TRBD2 (5 bases each). This CDR3 has 14 amino acids. Germline values: CDR1 MNHNS, CDR2 SASEGT. V lost 5 bases and J 5 bases, leaving 16 bases between the germline ends. The CDR3 sequence: CASSRALRDHEQYF. CDR3 coding DNA: TGTGCCAGCAGTAGGGCCCTGAGGGACCACGAGCAGTACTTC.

The CDR3 protein is CASSFLTGELFF. The CDR3 bases are TGTGCCAGCAGTTTCCTCACCGGGGAGCTGTTTTTT. V is TRBV27 and J is TRBJ2-2; D gene uncertain. CDR1 MNHEY and CDR2 SMNVEV come from the germline V gene (reference sequence). The V gene lost 3 bases and the J gene lost 4 bases, with 3 bases spanning the gap. The CDR3 runs to 12 residues.

The chain is built from TRBV7-8 and TRBJ1-2; tentative D call: TRBD1 (5 bases). V was cut by 1 base and J by 4 bases, with 13 bases left in between. The CDR3 has 15 amino acids. Germline CDR1 and CDR2: SGHVS and FQNEAQ. The CDR3 here is CASSLGSGAGYGYTF. CDR3 nucleotide sequence: TGTGCCAGCAGCTTAGGGTCTGGGGCGGGCTATGGCTACACCTTC.